This TCR beta chain emerged from a study of T cells in Graves' hyperthyroidism and ophthalmopathy (dated by TCRdb to between 2017 and 2020). In the study overall: Peripheral blood was collected at initial diagnosis, before any treatment. To identify distinguishing TCR V-J signatures, a discovery cohort of 95 to 100 patients was used, comprising under 45 with Graves' ophthalmopathy and approximately 58 with stable Graves' hyperthyroidism. The study also compared thyroid tissue and blood T-cell repertoires from several Graves' hyperthyroidism patients. After blood sampling, hyperthyroidism patients were treated with methimazole at a starting dose of 30 mg daily, and ophthalmopathy patients were treated with high-dose intravenous methylprednisolone. For training and testing, the 100 or so patients in the discovery cohort were randomly divided in a 7:3 ratio. Whether ophthalmopathy could be predicted prospectively was tested in an independent validation cohort made up of approximately 19 hyperthyroidism patients plus 17 patients who later progressed to ophthalmopathy. TCR Vbeta CDR3 sequencing of roughly 140 peripheral blood samples (over 40 ophthalmopathy, under 80 hyperthyroidism and about 17 progressor patients) is reported in the paper.

Study-wide conclusions, independent of this receptor: In validation, progression to ophthalmopathy was predicted by the model with 70.59% sensitivity and 72.22% specificity, a median of around 5.9 months before onset. Most expanded thyroid clonotypes (frequency above 0.001) were also detected in blood, suggesting blood repertoires may reflect thyroid immune responses. In cross-validation, a model built on a 13 V-J signature told ophthalmopathy apart from stable hyperthyroidism with over 85% sensitivity and roughly 81% specificity, and in testing the same model reached 80%/75%. Sample size was not statistically predetermined, and blinding of investigators to group allocation was not performed.

Inclusive of the bounding cysteine and phenylalanine, the CDR3 is 14 residues long. The read is trimmed to its CDR3 DNA, 42 bases read in frame from base 1. According to the germline V gene, CDR1 reads SQVTM and CDR2 reads ANQGSEA. Relative to germline, V is 3 bases shorter and J is 0 bases shorter, with 11 bases between their ends. TCR beta CDR3 regions were amplified from RNA transcripts. The first round of RT-PCR for the TCR CDR3 was performed with the HTBI primer set and the Qiagen OneStep RT-PCR kit. A second multiplex PCR round built the libraries, followed by size selection and purification. Paired-end sequencing of the libraries was performed with 100 bp reads on an Illumina HiSeq2000. The authors' analysis ran thus. Raw data were processed with SOAPnuke, discarding reads with adapters, uncalled bases, mean Phred below 15, or no exact constant-primer or identifier match. High-quality paired reads were merged with COPE v1.2.5, and unique nucleotide sequences were defined as clonotypes. Clonotypes were aligned to IMGT TRBV, TRBD and TRBJ reference segments using MiTCR v1.1. Only V-J combinations with frequency above 0.0001, covering 99% to 99.2% of repertoires, were analysed. The TCS score was defined as F50 (clonal expansion) divided by E x V (chaos), with BLOSUM62-based TCRdist calculated between CDR3 peptides within each V-J. Welch's t-statistics and random forest reduced roughly 540 V-J features to under 15, which were used in a naive Bayes classifier (R e1071). TCRdb reran the public reads through fastp at Q25 and MiXCR, keeping productive beta chains. Records with the same CDR3 protein are collapsed into one entry carrying the most frequent genes and DNA. The V and J calls follow TCRdb's processing rather than the paper's. A total of about 96,000 distinct CDR3 sequences appear in this sample, approximately 56% of them only once. The ten largest clones capture around 30% of the sample.

Graves' hyperthyroidism was defined as stable when no progression to ophthalmopathy occurred over 18 months of follow-up. Hyperthyroidism patients were newly diagnosed, had a disease duration of under 2 months, and were aged 18 to 65 years. Patients with uncontrolled infections, other autoimmune diseases, pregnancy or lactation were excluded. Diagnoses were based on clinical symptoms, serum thyroxine and TRAb, thyroid ultrasound and orbital computed tomography. PBMCs were separated from approximately 9.9 ml of fresh peripheral blood using Ficoll-Paque density gradient centrifugation. Trizol reagent was used to extract total RNA, and RNA quality was then checked on an Agilent 2100 Bioanalyzer. This clonotype appeared a few times. The antigen this receptor binds is unknown. No much larger clonotype is one base removed from it; base qualities were not supplied.

The receptor was derived from a woman aged 40 to 50 with Graves' hyperthyroidism. Sample: blood. The chain uses TRBV29-1 and TRBJ1-1; the D gene is possibly TRBD1, with 5 bases matching. At the DNA level, the sequence is TGCAGCGTTGATACCGGGGCCATGAACACTGAAGCTTTCTTT. The encoded protein is CSVDTGAMNTEAFF.